This is a list of T cell receptor beta chains from one sample in a study of blood T cell repertoires in COVID-19. Using immunoSEQ multiplex PCR, the repertoire was profiled, and TCRdb retains in-frame clones only, with some absent. The sample carries a few hundred thousand clones, roughly 90% recorded once. The source material was peripheral blood. The receptors shown here come from a man between 65 and 85 years old with acute or convalescent COVID-19. CDR3s include the opening cysteine and the closing phenylalanine or tryptophan. The D gene is left open where the match is weak. The listing skips clone size in some rows; elsewhere it reads once, few, many or a size class.

size: .
D: TRBD1
J: TRBJ2-6
V: TRBV10-3
CDR3: CAISAGTGVFSGANVLTF
DNA: TGTGCCATCAGCGCCGGGACAGGGGTATTTTCTGGGGCCAACGTCCTGACTTTC

size: .
D: .
J: TRBJ1-2
V: TRBV28
CDR3: CASSLAEGIYGYTF
DNA: TGTGCCAGCAGTTTAGCTGAGGGAATCTATGGCTACACCTTC

size: .
D: TRBD1
J: TRBJ2-7
V: TRBV24-1
CDR3: CATSDSRDSSYEQYF
DNA: TGTGCCACCAGTGATTCCCGGGACAGCTCCTACGAGCAGTACTTC

size: .
D: TRBD1
J: TRBJ1-1
V: TRBV6-1
CDR3: CASSEVGTDTEAFF
DNA: TGTGCCAGCAGTGAGGTCGGGACAGACACTGAAGCTTTCTTT

size: few
D: .
J: TRBJ2-1
V: TRBV10-3
CDR3: CAISEVASSYNEQFF
DNA: TGTGCCATCAGTGAGGTGGCTAGCTCCTACAATGAGCAGTTCTTC

size: .
D: .
J: TRBJ2-1
V: TRBV11-3
CDR3: CASSLVYRNEQFF
DNA: TGTGCCAGCAGCTTAGTCTACCGGAATGAGCAGTTCTTC

size: once
D: TRBD1
J: TRBJ1-1
V: TRBV7-2
CDR3: CASSPPGQGSEAFF
DNA: TGTGCCAGCAGCCCCCCGGGACAGGGATCTGAAGCTTTCTTT

size: once
D: TRBD2
J: TRBJ2-1
V: TRBV29-1
CDR3: CSVGGTSQLVESYNEQFF
DNA: TGCAGCGTTGGGGGGACTAGCCAGTTAGTTGAATCCTACAATGAGCAGTTCTTC

size: once
D: TRBD2
J: TRBJ2-1
V: TRBV5-1
CDR3: CASSPGASGRSDEQFF
DNA: TGCGCCAGCAGCCCGGGGGCTAGCGGGAGGAGTGATGAGCAGTTCTTC

size: .
D: .
J: TRBJ2-2
V: TRBV7-2
CDR3: CASRIQENTGELFF
DNA: TGTGCCAGCAGGATACAGGAGAACACCGGGGAGCTGTTTTTT